These 7 T cell receptor beta chains were all obtained from the same sample, sequenced in a study of somatic mutations in cytotoxic T cells in rheumatoid arthritis. Using immunoSEQ multiplex PCR, the repertoire was profiled, and TCRdb retains in-frame clones only, with some absent. The data contain 15,000 to 20,000 clones, roughly four fifths of them singletons. The specimen sequenced was CD8+ T cells sorted from blood. These receptors all stem from a woman between 45 and 65 years old in good health.

J is TRBJ1-1 and V is TRBV4-1; TRBD1 might be the D (5 bases). Looked up from germline, CDR1 is MGHRA and CDR2 is YSYEKL. The CDR3 has 16 amino acids. Trimming left V 6 bases short and J 1 base short, with 18 bases between. The CDR3 DNA reads TGCGCCAGCAGACACGCCGGGGGGGTCGGGAACACTGAAGCTTTCTTT. This codes for CASRHAGGVGNTEAFF.

The V gene is TRBV6-1, the J gene TRBJ1-5; 7 nucleotides line up with TRBD1. The CDR3 extends over 15 amino acids. The V and J ends lost 4 bases and 3 bases, in that order; junction bases with no gene match: 6. The germline CDR1 and CDR2 sequences are MNHNS and SASEGT. The CDR3 protein is CASSASGQDNQPQHF. The CDR3, as DNA: TGTGCCAGCAGTGCCTCCGGACAGGACAATCAGCCCCAGCATTTT.

This rearrangement joins TRBV2 to TRBJ2-1; 9 positions agree with TRBD1. The germline gives CDR1 SNHLY, CDR2 FYNNEI. CDR3 size: 14 residues. With 7 bases clipped from V and 5 bases from J, the junction kept 6 bases outside the gene matches. In nucleotides, the CDR3 is TGTGCCAGCAACACCGGGACAGGGCACAATGAGCAGTTCTTC. This codes for CASNTGTGHNEQFF.

The chain uses TRBV6-1 and TRBJ1-3; D unclear. CDR3 length: 13 amino acids. Trimming pared 2 bases from V and 4 bases from J, leaving 6 bases between. Germline lookup yields CDR1 MNHNS and CDR2 SASEGT. The CDR3 DNA sequence: TGTGCCAGCAGTGAAATACGGGGAAACACCATATATTTT. It specifies CASSEIRGNTIYF.

The chain has TRBV9 and TRBJ1-2; TRBD1 is a possible D gene (5 bases). V shed 3 bases and J shed 0 bases, with 15 bases lying between them. This CDR3 spans 16 amino acids. Germline CDR1 reads SGDLS; CDR2 reads YYNGEE. CDR3 in DNA: TGTGCCAGCAGCGCCCAGACAGACACTACTAACTATGGCTACACCTTC. It translates to CASSAQTDTTNYGYTF. The full variable domain, with the rest looked up from reference TRBV9 and TRBJ1-2, is DSGVTQTPKHLITATGQRVTLRCSPRSGDLSVYWYQQSLDQGLQFLIQYYNGEERAKGNILERFSAQQFPDLHSELNLSSLELGDSALYFCASSAQTDTTNYGYTFGSGTRLTVV.

This clone was observed a single time. The CDR3 reads CASSLDGTYEQFF. The CDR3 nucleotides read TGTGCCAGCAGCTTGGACGGAACCTACGAGCAGTTCTTC. The chain employs TRBV5-4 and TRBJ2-7; D ambiguous. The J call may be mistaken, given a closer DNA end match to TRBJ2-1. The germline gives CDR1 SGHNT, CDR2 YYREEE (reference sequence). The CDR3 loop spans 13 amino acids.

There are a few counts of this clone. This chain connects TRBV4-1 to TRBJ1-4, with D possibly being TRBD1 (6 bases). CDR3 size: 16 residues. The germline V gene has CDR1 MGHRA and CDR2 YSYEKL. The V and J ends lost 3 bases and 1 base respectively, with 12 bases between them. In DNA, the CDR3 is TGCGCCAGCAGCCAGAGATGGACAGAAACTAATGAAAAACTGTTTTTT. Protein sequence: CASSQRWTETNEKLFF.